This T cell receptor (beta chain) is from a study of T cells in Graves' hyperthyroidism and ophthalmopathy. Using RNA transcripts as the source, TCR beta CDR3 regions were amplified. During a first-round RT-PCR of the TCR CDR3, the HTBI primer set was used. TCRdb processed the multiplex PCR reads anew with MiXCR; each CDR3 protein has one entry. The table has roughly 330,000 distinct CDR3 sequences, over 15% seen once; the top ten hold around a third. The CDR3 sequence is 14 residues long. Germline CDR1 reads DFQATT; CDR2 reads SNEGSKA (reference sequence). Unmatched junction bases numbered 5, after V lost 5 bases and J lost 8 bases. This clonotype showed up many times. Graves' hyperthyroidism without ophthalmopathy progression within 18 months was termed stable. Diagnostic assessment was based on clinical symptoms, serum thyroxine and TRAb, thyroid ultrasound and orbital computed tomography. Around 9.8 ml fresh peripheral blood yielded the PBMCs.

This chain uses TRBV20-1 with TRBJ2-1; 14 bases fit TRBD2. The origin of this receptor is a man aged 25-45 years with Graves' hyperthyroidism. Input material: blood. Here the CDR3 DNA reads TGCAGTGCTGCGGGACTAGCGGGAGCATATGAGCAGTTCTTC. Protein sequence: CSAAGLAGAYEQFF.